This TCR beta chain emerged from a study of long-term antiretroviral therapy in people with HIV. Whole-study results and caveats: Relative to control repertoires, HIV repertoires exhibited narrower CDR3 length ranges.

Samples held about 0.85-11 million cryopreserved PBMC before DNA extraction. Sequencing relied on immunoSEQ assay v3.0, run at survey level. Sequencing aimed to cover roughly 35,000-50,000 T-cell genomes per sample. Measured with immunoSEQ multiplex PCR; TCRdb has only the in-frame clones, and not every one. This sample has some 15,000 clones, with approximately 91% found just once. Note on this clone: Its specificity is not known.

V lost 5 bases to trimming and J lost 4 bases, with 18 bases between them. The CDR3 sequence is 15 residues long. CDR1 SGHKS and CDR2 YYEKEE come from the germline V gene (reference sequence). The receptor was isolated from a man aged 35 to 55 with HIV. The chain combines TRBV5-5 with TRBJ1-2; unclear D gene. Sample: unsorted PBMCs, taken 6.2 years after starting antiretroviral therapy. CDR3 residues: CASSGISRKTYGYTF. The DNA for the CDR3 is TGTGCCAGCAGTGGCATCTCGCGAAAGACCTATGGCTACACCTTC.